This TCR beta chain emerged from a study of Graves' ophthalmopathy and Graves' hyperthyroidism. Study-level background: The study drew peripheral blood at initial diagnosis, before any treatment.

Amplification from RNA transcripts yielded the TCR beta CDR3 regions. An initial RT-PCR round employing HTBI primers preceded a second-round multiplex PCR. TCRdb recomputed calls from the multiplex PCR reads with MiXCR, one row per CDR3 protein. Of 600,000 to 650,000 distinct CDR3 sequences listed, 22% were seen once; the top ten hold around 7%. Patients were excluded if they had other autoimmune diseases or uncontrolled infections, and likewise if pregnancy or lactation applied. V lost 0 bases and J lost 1, with 11 bases in between. CDR3 length: 15 amino acids. CDR1 is SGHKS and CDR2 is YYEKEE in the germline V gene (reference sequence).

The rearrangement uses TRBV5-5 and TRBJ2-7; D is undetermined. This receptor was taken from a woman between 18 and 29 years old with stable Graves' hyperthyroidism. Some clones in this sample may be carry-over from other donors' samples. Specimen: peripheral blood. This CDR3 is CASSLGDLRSYEQYF. As DNA, the CDR3 is TGTGCCAGCAGCTTGGGAGACTTACGATCCTACGAGCAGTACTTC.